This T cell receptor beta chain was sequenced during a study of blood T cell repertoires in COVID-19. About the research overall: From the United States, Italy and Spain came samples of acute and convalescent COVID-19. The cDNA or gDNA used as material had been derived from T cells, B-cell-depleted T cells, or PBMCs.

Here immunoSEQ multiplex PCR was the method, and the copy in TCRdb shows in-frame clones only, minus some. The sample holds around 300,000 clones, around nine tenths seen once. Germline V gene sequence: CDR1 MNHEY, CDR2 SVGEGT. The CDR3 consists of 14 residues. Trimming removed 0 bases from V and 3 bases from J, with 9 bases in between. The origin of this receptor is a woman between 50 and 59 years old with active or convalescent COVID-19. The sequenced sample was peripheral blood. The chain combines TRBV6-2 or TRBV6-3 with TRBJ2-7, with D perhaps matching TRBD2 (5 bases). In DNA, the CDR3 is TGTGCCAGCAGTTACTCTGCAGACTACTACGAGCAGTACTTC. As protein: CASSYSADYYEQYF.